This T cell receptor beta chain was captured in a study of cytomegalovirus exposure and HLA in healthy donors. Study-wide background: About 80 million unique TCRs, all from HLA-typed donors, were included in an early release of the data. General study results and limits: Apparent HLA restriction characterized most CMV-associated TCR beta chains in a later analysis.

As to this clone: Its antigen remains unidentified.

Trimming shortened V by 0 bases and J by 10 bases, and 10 bases separated the two germline ends. The V gene's germline CDR1 is MNHNY and CDR2 SVGAGI (reference sequence). CDR3 length: 13 residues. The primer mix had 60 Vbeta and 13 Jbeta primers. Produced via immunoSEQ multiplex PCR; TCRdb's table is partial and in-frame only. The sample carries some 86,000 clones, approximately 65% recorded once. This clonotype was sampled from a man aged 25-45 years in good health and CMV-seronegative. The chain uses TRBV6-6 and TRBJ2-1, with D maybe TRBD1 (5 bases). The sequenced material came from PBMCs. CDR3 bases: TGTGCCAGCAGTTACTCGCAGGGCTGGGAGCAGTTCTTC. Its protein product is CASSYSQGWEQFF.